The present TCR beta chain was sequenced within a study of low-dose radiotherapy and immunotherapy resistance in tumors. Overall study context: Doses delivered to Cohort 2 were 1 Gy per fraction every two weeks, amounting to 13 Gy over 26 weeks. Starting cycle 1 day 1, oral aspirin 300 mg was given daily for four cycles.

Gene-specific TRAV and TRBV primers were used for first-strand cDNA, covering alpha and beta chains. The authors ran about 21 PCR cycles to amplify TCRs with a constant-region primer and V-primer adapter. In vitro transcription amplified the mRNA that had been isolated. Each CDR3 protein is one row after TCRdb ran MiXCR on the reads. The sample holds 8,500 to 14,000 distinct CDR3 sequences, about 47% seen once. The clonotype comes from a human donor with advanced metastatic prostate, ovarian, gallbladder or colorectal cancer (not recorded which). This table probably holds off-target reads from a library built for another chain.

CDR3 amino acids: CASSPDRSYGYTF. Here the CDR3 DNA reads TGTGCCAGCTCACCCGACAGATCCTATGGCTACACCTTC. The chain carries TRBV18 and TRBJ1-2; D is possibly TRBD1 (5 bases). The CDR3 length is 13 residues. Germline-derived CDR1 and CDR2 are KGHSH and LQKENI. V was shortened by 3 bases and J by 4 bases, with 9 bases between the two germline ends.